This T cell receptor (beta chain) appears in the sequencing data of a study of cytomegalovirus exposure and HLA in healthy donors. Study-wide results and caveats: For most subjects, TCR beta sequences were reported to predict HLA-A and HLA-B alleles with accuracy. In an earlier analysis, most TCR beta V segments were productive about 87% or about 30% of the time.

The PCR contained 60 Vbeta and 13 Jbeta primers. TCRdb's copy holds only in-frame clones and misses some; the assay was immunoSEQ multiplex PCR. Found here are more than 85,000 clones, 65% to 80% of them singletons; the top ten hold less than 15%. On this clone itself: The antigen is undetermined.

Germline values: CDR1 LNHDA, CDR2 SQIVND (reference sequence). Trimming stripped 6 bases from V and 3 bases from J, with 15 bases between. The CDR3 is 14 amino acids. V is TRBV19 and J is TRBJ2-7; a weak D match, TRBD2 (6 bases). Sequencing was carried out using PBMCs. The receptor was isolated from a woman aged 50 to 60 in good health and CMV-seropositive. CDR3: CASRRMGGDYEQYF. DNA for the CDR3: TGTGCCAGTAGGCGCATGGGGGGTGACTACGAGCAGTACTTC.